The rows below give T cell receptor beta chains drawn from one sample of a study of shared clonotypes between healthy human individuals. The table came from immunoSEQ multiplex PCR; TCRdb's copy has only in-frame clones and leaves some out. The profile covers over 2,000,000 clones, with approximately 92% appearing a single time and 1.5% to 2% taken by the ten largest. Sequenced: naive CD8+ T cells from PBMCs. The receptors shown here come from a man younger than 35 in good health. Some clones in this sample may be carry-over from other donors' samples. The CDR3 runs from the conserved cysteine through the conserved F or W. The order of the fields is J gene, V gene, clone size, D gene, CDR3 length, CDR3 protein, CDR3 DNA. D genes are given only for firm matches. Only some rows state a clone size, as once, few, many or a class for expanded clones.

TRBJ1-2 | TRBV9 | . | TRBD1 | 16 | CASSALSGQGLGGYTF | TGTGCCAGCAGCGCTTTGTCGGGACAGGGGTTAGGAGGCTACACCTTC
TRBJ1-5 | TRBV19 | once | . | 14 | CASSPTGDNQPQHF | TGTGCCAGTAGCCCCACCGGGGACAATCAGCCCCAGCATTTT
TRBJ2-1 | TRBV14 | . | . | 13 | CASSPQGRNEQFF | TGTGCCAGCAGCCCCCAGGGGCGGAATGAGCAGTTCTTC
TRBJ1-1 | TRBV5-6 | . | TRBD1 | 15 | CASRRKRGRATEAFF | TGTGCCAGCAGACGGAAAAGGGGGCGCGCCACTGAAGCTTTCTTT
TRBJ2-3 | TRBV15 | . | . | 15 | CATSPWATSTDTQYF | TGTGCCACCAGCCCTTGGGCGACGAGCACAGATACGCAGTATTTT
TRBJ1-2 | TRBV28 | . | . | 11 | CASTTGPVYTF | TGTGCCAGCACCACAGGACCGGTGTACACCTTC
TRBJ2-7 | TRBV9 | . | TRBD1 | 13 | CASGKGQGYEQYF | TGTGCCAGCGGAAAGGGACAGGGCTACGAGCAGTACTTC
TRBJ2-7 | TRBV5-6 | . | . | 13 | CASSPFAGLEQYF | TGTGCCAGCAGCCCTTTTGCGGGGCTCGAGCAGTACTTC
TRBJ1-1 | TRBV19 | . | . | 14 | CASSMGVGNTEAFF | TGTGCCAGTAGTATGGGGGTGGGGAACACTGAAGCTTTCTTT
TRBJ2-1 | TRBV5-1 | . | TRBD2 | 13 | CASSREGLAEQFF | TGCGCCAGCTCGCGGGAGGGCCTCGCGGAGCAGTTCTTC
TRBJ2-5 | TRBV6-6 | . | TRBD1 | 15 | CASNPSRGGLETQYF | TGTGCCAGCAACCCATCTAGAGGGGGCTTGGAGACCCAGTACTTC
TRBJ2-2 | TRBV7-9 | . | . | 14 | CASSLHGNTGELFF | TGTGCCAGCAGCTTGCACGGAAACACCGGGGAGCTGTTTTTT
TRBJ1-1 | TRBV28 | . | TRBD1 | 17 | CASSPPPRQGEDTEAFF | TGTGCCAGCAGTCCGCCACCTCGACAGGGGGAGGACACTGAAGCTTTCTTT
TRBJ2-3 | TRBV27 | . | TRBD2 | 17 | CASSLIPGLAGADTQYF | TGTGCCAGCAGTTTGATACCGGGACTAGCGGGAGCCGATACGCAGTATTTT
TRBJ2-5 | TRBV7-9 | . | TRBD1 | 16 | CASSETGTGRRETQYF | TGTGCCAGCAGCGAAACCGGGACAGGGAGGAGGGAGACCCAGTACTTC
TRBJ2-1 | TRBV9 | once | . | 12 | CASAGNYNEQFF | TGTGCCAGCGCCGGGAACTACAATGAGCAGTTCTTC
TRBJ2-5 | TRBV15 | . | . | 14 | CATSRDRVGETQYF | TGTGCCACCAGCAGAGATCGCGTAGGGGAGACCCAGTACTTC
TRBJ2-3 | TRBV14 | . | . | 16 | CASSLRLDKRTDTQYF | TGTGCCAGCAGTCTTAGACTGGACAAGCGCACAGATACGCAGTATTTT
TRBJ2-5 | TRBV13 | . | . | 14 | CASSLEGGGETQYF | TGTGCCAGCAGCTTGGAAGGAGGGGGGGAGACCCAGTACTTC
TRBJ2-4 | TRBV28 | . | . | 14 | CASSSRGGKNIQYF | TGTGCCAGCAGCTCCAGGGGAGGCAAAAACATTCAGTACTTC
TRBJ1-5 | TRBV27 | . | . | 16 | CASSLGGRGSNQPQHF | TGTGCCAGCAGTTTAGGGGGCAGGGGAAGCAATCAGCCCCAGCATTTT
TRBJ2-7 | TRBV28 | . | TRBD1 | 14 | CATRRGTGSYEQYF | TGTGCCACCCGCCGTGGGACAGGGAGCTACGAGCAGTACTTC
TRBJ2-4 | TRBV20-1 | once | . | 10 | CSLVGDIQYF | TGCAGTCTAGTCGGGGACATTCAGTACTTC
TRBJ2-7 | TRBV2 | . | TRBD1 | 15 | CASSGPGQGTGEQYF | TGTGCCAGCAGTGGACCTGGACAGGGGACGGGCGAGCAGTACTTC
TRBJ2-1 | TRBV28 | . | . | 18 | CASSWDRTGGSSYNEQFF | TGTGCCAGCAGTTGGGACAGGACCGGCGGGAGCTCCTACAATGAGCAGTTCTTC
TRBJ2-7 | TRBV13 | . | TRBD1 | 14 | CASSSGQGSYEQYF | TGTGCCAGCAGCTCGGGACAGGGGTCCTACGAGCAGTACTTC
TRBJ2-7 | TRBV4-1 | . | . | 15 | CASSQGTGSSYEQYF | TGCGCCAGCAGCCAGGGAACCGGGAGCTCCTACGAGCAGTACTTC
TRBJ2-3 | TRBV27 | . | . | 14 | CASTQRASTDTQYF | TGTGCCAGCACCCAGCGGGCCTCCACAGATACGCAGTATTTT
TRBJ2-5 | TRBV5-4 | . | . | 13 | CASSLKVQETQYF | TGTGCCAGCAGCTTGAAGGTCCAAGAGACCCAGTACTTC
TRBJ2-1 | TRBV5-6 | . | TRBD1 | 14 | CASSLSQGANEQFF | TGTGCCAGCAGCTTGAGTCAGGGGGCGAATGAGCAGTTCTTC
TRBJ1-2 | TRBV13 | . | TRBD1 | 15 | CASSFLTGDPYGYTF | TGTGCCAGCAGCTTCCTTACAGGGGATCCCTATGGCTACACCTTC
TRBJ2-7 | TRBV6-1 | . | TRBD2 | 15 | CASSESRTSGYEQYF | TGTGCCAGCAGTGAATCCCGGACTAGCGGTTACGAGCAGTACTTC
TRBJ1-1 | TRBV25-1 | . | . | 13 | CASSERETAEAFF | TGTGCCAGCAGTGAACGGGAGACGGCTGAAGCTTTCTTT
TRBJ1-3 | TRBV7-9 | . | TRBD1 | 18 | CASSAGTGPLFSGNTIYF | TGTGCCAGCAGCGCCGGGACAGGCCCATTGTTCTCTGGAAACACCATATATTTT
TRBJ1-5 | TRBV28 | . | . | 15 | CASSLRGPINQPQHF | TGTGCCAGCAGTTTAAGGGGCCCTATAAATCAGCCCCAGCATTTT
TRBJ2-5 | TRBV14 | . | . | 15 | CASSQGDRSQETQYF | TGTGCCAGCAGCCAAGGAGACAGGAGCCAAGAGACCCAGTACTTC
TRBJ2-7 | TRBV27 | . | . | 14 | CASSALGSGYEQYF | TGTGCCAGCAGCGCCCTGGGCTCGGGCTACGAGCAGTACTTC